These 8 T cell receptor beta chains were all obtained from the same sample, sequenced in a study of low-dose radiotherapy and immunotherapy resistance in tumors. First-strand cDNA used TRAV- and TRBV-specific primers, covering alpha and beta chains. Both a constant-region primer and a V-primer adapter served to amplify TCRs across roughly 21 PCR cycles. TCRdb reprocessed the reads via MiXCR and lists one record per CDR3 protein. Here the sample spans 75,000 to 95,000 distinct CDR3 sequences, under 10% being singletons. Time point defined: before trial treatment. The specimen comprised PBMCs, sampled before treatment. These receptors all come from a male donor with prostate cancer.

Ten or more counts support this clonotype. J is TRBJ2-3 and V is TRBV7-2, with D possibly matching TRBD1 (6 bases). With 5 bases removed from V and 1 base from J, the gap between germline ends came to 13 bases. The germline V gene has CDR1 SGHTA and CDR2 FQGNSA. CDR3 length: 15 amino acids. The CDR3 nucleotides are TGTGCCAGCAGCCTAGGGGGTCCGGGCACAGATACGCAGTATTTT. Encoded protein: CASSLGGPGTDTQYF.

The table lists this clonotype with a few counts. The gene calls are TRBV3-1 and TRBJ2-1; 9 nucleotides match TRBD2. Losses at the gene ends were 5 bases for V and 10 bases for J; bases not matched to a gene: 9. Germline V CDR1 and CDR2: LGHDT, YNNKEL (reference sequence). This CDR3 comprises 14 residues. CDR3 region: CASSDGLAMWEQFF. The DNA of the CDR3 is TGTGCCAGCAGCGACGGACTAGCGATGTGGGAGCAGTTCTTC.

This clonotype has ten or more counts. V gene TRBV7-6 combines with J gene TRBJ2-5, with D perhaps TRBD1 (6 bases). CDR1 is SGHVS, CDR2 FNYEAQ, per germline. Trimming removed 0 bases from V and 5 bases from J, with 13 bases in between. This CDR3 is built from 15 residues. The CDR3 region has the DNA TGTGCCAGCAGCTTAGCGTACAGGGAAGGGGAGACCCAGTACTTC. Protein sequence: CASSLAYREGETQYF.

This clonotype came up many times. V and J are TRBV30 and TRBJ1-1, with no clear D. The CDR3 length is 14 residues. The germline gives CDR1 GTSNPN, CDR2 SVGIG (reference sequence). The V and J ends lost 3 bases and 3 bases respectively, with 14 bases between them. CDR3 protein: CAWRLHGVDTEAFF. CDR3 in DNA: TGTGCCTGGAGACTCCATGGGGTCGACACTGAAGCTTTCTTT.

As regards this clonotype: One base separates it from a far larger clone, so it is likely a read error. The rearrangement uses TRBV6-5 and TRBJ2-1, with 10 nucleotides matching TRBD2. V lost 6 bases to trimming and J lost 10 bases; unmatched junction nucleotides: 15. Germline loops: CDR1 MNHEY, CDR2 SVGAGI. The CDR3 is made up of 16 amino acids. Written as DNA, the CDR3 is TGTGCCAGCAGCCCCCTGCGTAGCGGGGGGCTCTACGAGCAGTTCTTC. Protein product: CASSPLRSGGLYEQFF.

This clonotype came up many times. This chain joins TRBV12-3 or TRBV12-4 and TRBJ2-1; unclear D gene. V lost 3 bases and J lost 1, with 7 bases in between. CDR3 length: 14 residues. CDR3 sequence: CASSFGQSYNEQFF. DNA for the CDR3: TGTGCCAGCAGTTTCGGGCAATCCTACAATGAGCAGTTCTTC.

The chain employs TRBV10-3 and TRBJ2-2; the D gene could be TRBD1 or TRBD2 (5 bases each). Trimming pared 2 bases from V and 2 bases from J, leaving 9 bases between. Germline CDR1 ENHRY, CDR2 SYGVKD. The CDR3 extends over 15 amino acids. This CDR3 reads CAISERRDNTGELFF. CDR3 nucleotides: TGTGCCATCAGTGAGCGCAGGGACAACACCGGGGAGCTGTTTTTT.

This clonotype was seen many times. J is TRBJ1-2 and V is TRBV28; D gene unclear. There are 12 residues in the CDR3. CDR1 is MDHEN, CDR2 SYDVKM, per germline. V was cut by 8 bases and J by 0 bases, with 7 bases left in between. The CDR3 DNA reads as TGTGCCAGCGGCCAGACTAACTATGGCTACACCTTC. Encoded protein: CASGQTNYGYTF.